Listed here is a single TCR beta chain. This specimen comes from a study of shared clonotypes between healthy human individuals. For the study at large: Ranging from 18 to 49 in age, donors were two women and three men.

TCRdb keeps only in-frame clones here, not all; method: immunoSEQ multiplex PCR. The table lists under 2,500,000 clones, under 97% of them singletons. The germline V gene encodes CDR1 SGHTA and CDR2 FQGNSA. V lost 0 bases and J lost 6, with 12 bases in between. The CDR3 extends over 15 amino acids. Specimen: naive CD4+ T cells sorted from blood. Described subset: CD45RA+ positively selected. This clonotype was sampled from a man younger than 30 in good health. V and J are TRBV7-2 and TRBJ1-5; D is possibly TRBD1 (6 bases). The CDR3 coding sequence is TGTGCCAGCAGCTTAGCCAGGGGAGGAGGTCAGCCCCAGCATTTT. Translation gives CASSLARGGGQPQHF.